This T cell receptor beta chain derives from a study of T-cell memory formation after mild COVID-19. Study-level findings and limits: Still unconfirmed is whether the second-wave clones peaking on day 37 recognized SARS-CoV-2. Contracting clones, day 15 to 85, had balanced CD4/CD8, and later expanders favored CD4+. The pre-infection memory compartment contained some responding clones, suggesting cross-reactive memory joined.

5'RACE primed at constant segments yielded TCR alpha and TCR beta cDNA libraries bearing sample barcodes and UMIs. A single record per CDR3 protein comes from TCRdb applying MiXCR to the 5' RACE reads. The data contain roughly 140,000 distinct CDR3 sequences, 11% to 15% of them singletons. This clonotype was seen ten or more times. Its antigen is still unknown. CDR3 length: 14 amino acids. The V end was cut by 6 bases, the J end by 0 bases, with 12 bases between. This TCR was sampled from an adult woman who had mild COVID-19 (a few samples of this study predate the infection). Cell type and time point are not known. The sample was PBMCs or a T cell subset sorted from them (not recorded which). The chain carries TRBV12-3 or TRBV12-4 and TRBJ2-7; perhaps TRBD1 as D (6 bases). For the CDR3, the DNA is TGTGCCAGCAGACCTACAGGGTTCTCCTACGAGCAGTACTTC. Its translation is CASRPTGFSYEQYF.